This T cell receptor beta chain was sequenced for a study of lymphopenia after photon versus proton radiotherapy (dated 2019 in TCRdb). In terms of the full investigation: The study compared the immunological effects of photon versus proton radiation therapy in patients with gastrointestinal tumors who developed high-grade lymphopenia. The roughly 21 patients in the cohort had gastrointestinal tumors, were treated with either photon or proton therapy, and subsequently developed lymphopenia. The goal of the study was to describe how the two radiation modalities differ in their effects on the immune system.

Worth noting for this clone: Its antigen has not been determined. It has no much larger one-base neighbor in the sample; base qualities were not kept.

Trimming takes 5 bases off V and 8 bases off J; junction bases not matched to a gene: 13. CDR1 is given as LNHDA and CDR2 as SQIVND, both from the germline V gene (reference sequence). Inclusive of the bounding cysteine and phenylalanine, the CDR3 is 16 residues long. Here the CDR3 DNA is all that survives: 48 bases in frame from base 1. Here is what the overall study found, with its caveats: After the lymphocyte count nadir, oligoclonal expansion, especially of CD8+ Temra cells, was observed in photon-treated repertoires, and the drop in diversity was driven by this expansion. During treatment, patients who received proton therapy stayed relatively stable, whereas patients who received photon therapy lost naive T cells and TCR diversity and gained effector/memory populations. The authors looked at the survival association only in patients who died, and they framed better survival with proton therapy as a possibility rather than a demonstrated result. Across the cohort, among patients who died, a greater drop in TCR diversity after the nadir was inversely correlated with overall survival time.

Receptors were amplified or captured by the immunoSEQ multiplex PCR assay. T cell repertoires were profiled by deep sequencing of rearranged TCR beta loci, alongside multiparametric flow cytometry. TCRdb holds this immuneACCESS table with in-frame rearrangements only. Some clones are missing; in checked studies, unresolved V genes explain under half, and the rest has no known cause. The sample table lists some 30,000 clones, roughly 88% of them with a count of one. The ten largest make up around 6.5% of the sample. Material: peripheral blood, obtained from a patient treated with photon-based radiotherapy. The receptor was derived from a woman between 50 and 59 years old with pancreatic cancer. The chain is encoded by TRBV19 joined to TRBJ2-1, with TRBD1 identical over 9 junction bases. The DNA reads as follows: TGTGCCAGTAGTGATCCGGGGACAGGGCGTACCGATGAGCAGTTCTTC. It translates to CASSDPGTGRTDEQFF. With the portions outside the CDR3 filled from the reference TRBV19 and TRBJ2-1 genes, the complete variable region becomes DGGITQSPKYLFRKEGQNVTLSCEQNLNHDAMYWYRQDPGQGLRLIYYSQIVNDFQKGDIAEGYSVSREKKESFPLTVTSAQKNPTAFYLCASSDPGTGRTDEQFFGPGTRLTVL.